This TCR beta chain was identified during a study of identical twins. Template switching added a universal primer site, and cDNA bore unique molecular identifiers. Each CDR3 protein gets one entry after TCRdb re-called the 5' RACE reads with MiXCR. Of fewer than 650,000 distinct CDR3 sequences in the sample, roughly 6.6% are singletons; the top ten hold over 1.5%. Study findings and constraints: Sequences that were out-of-frame, alpha and twin-shared displayed an excess of low generation probability.

As concerns this clonotype: As yet, its antigen is unknown.

The trim removed 0 bases at V and 5 bases at J, leaving 3 bases unmatched. Germline V lookup: CDR1 KGHDR, CDR2 SFDVKD. This CDR3 is built from 16 residues. The data also belong to a second study, concerning yellow fever vaccine responses in identical twins.

The receptor comes from a woman under 30 in good health. Specimen: PBMCs. The rearrangement links TRBV24-1 to TRBJ2-2; 9 bases match TRBD1. CDR3 protein: CATSDLGQGLTGELFF. CDR3 sequence (DNA): TGTGCCACCAGTGATTTGGGACAGGGGTTAACCGGGGAGCTGTTTTTT.